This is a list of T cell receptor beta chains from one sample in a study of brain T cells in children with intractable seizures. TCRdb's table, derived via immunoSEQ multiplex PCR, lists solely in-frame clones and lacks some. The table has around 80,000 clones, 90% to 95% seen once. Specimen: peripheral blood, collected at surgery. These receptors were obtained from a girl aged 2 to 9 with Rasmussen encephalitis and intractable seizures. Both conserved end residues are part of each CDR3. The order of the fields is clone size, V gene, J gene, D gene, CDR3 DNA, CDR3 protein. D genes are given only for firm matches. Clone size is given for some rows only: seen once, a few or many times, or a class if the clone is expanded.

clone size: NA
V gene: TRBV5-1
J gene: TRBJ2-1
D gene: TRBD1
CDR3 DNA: TGCGCCAGCAGCTTGGCGCCGGGACAGGGGGTGAATTGGAACAATGAGCAGTTCTTC
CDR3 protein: CASSLAPGQGVNWNNEQFF

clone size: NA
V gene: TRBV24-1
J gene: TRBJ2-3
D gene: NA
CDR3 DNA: TGTGCCACCAGTGGTGGCAGCTCATACACAGATACGCAGTATTTT
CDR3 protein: CATSGGSSYTDTQYF

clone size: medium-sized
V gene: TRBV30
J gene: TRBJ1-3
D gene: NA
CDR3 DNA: TGTGCCTGGACGTGGGCTGGAAACACCATATATTTT
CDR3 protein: CAWTWAGNTIYF

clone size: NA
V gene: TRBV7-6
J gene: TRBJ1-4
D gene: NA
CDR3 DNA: TGTGCCAGCAGCTTAAGGCAGATTAATGAAAAACTGTTTTTT
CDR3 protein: CASSLRQINEKLFF

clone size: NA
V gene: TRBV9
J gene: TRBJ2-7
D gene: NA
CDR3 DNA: TGTGCCAGCAGTAGAGAGAGGGGCCCCACCTACGAGCAGTACTTC
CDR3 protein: CASSRERGPTYEQYF

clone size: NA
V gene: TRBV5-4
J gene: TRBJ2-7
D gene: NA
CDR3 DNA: TGTGCCAGCAGCGACGAGGCAGGGTACGAGCAGTACTTC
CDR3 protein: CASSDEAGYEQYF

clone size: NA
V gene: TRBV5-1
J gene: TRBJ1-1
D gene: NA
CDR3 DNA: TGCGCCAGCAGCTTGATAGGGGGGGACACTGAAGCTTTCTTT
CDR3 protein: CASSLIGGDTEAFF

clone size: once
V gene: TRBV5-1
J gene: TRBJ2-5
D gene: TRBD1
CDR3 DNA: TGCGCCAGCAGCTTCCCGGGACAGGGGGTGGAGACCCAGTACTTC
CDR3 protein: CASSFPGQGVETQYF

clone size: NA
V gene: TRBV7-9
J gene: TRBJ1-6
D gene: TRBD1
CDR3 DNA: TGTGCCAGCAGCTTTGCCAGGGGGCGTGATAGCTCCTATAATTCACCCCTCCACTTT
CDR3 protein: CASSFARGRDSSYNSPLHF

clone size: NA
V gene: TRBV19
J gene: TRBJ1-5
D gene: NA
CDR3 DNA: TGTGCCAGTAGTATCAGAGTCGGCGGTCAGCCCCAGCATTTT
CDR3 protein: CASSIRVGGQPQHF